The TCR beta chain described here comes from a study of T cells expressing NK-cell markers. After re-calling the 5' RACE reads, TCRdb lists one entry per CDR3 protein, DNA absent. In total, the table holds more than 120,000 distinct CDR3 sequences. The CDR3 spans 16 residues. The V gene's germline CDR1 is KGHSH and CDR2 LQKENI. This chain links TRBV18 with TRBJ2-1; the TRBD1 assignment by TCRdb is unverifiable without DNA. This sequence was found in a man younger than 30 in good health. The sequenced material came from blood T cells: a sorted CD56 or NKG2C T cell subset, CD4+ or CD8+ T cells, or bulk PBMC T cells (not recorded which). CDR3 sequence reads: CASSPIFQGGYNEQFF.